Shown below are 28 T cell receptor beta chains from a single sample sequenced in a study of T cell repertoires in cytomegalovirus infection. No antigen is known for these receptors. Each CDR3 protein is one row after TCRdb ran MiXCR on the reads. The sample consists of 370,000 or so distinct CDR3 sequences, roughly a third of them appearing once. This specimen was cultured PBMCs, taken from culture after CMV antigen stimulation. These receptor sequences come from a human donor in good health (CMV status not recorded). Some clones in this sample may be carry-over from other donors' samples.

CDR3 sequence reads: CASSPDRVTAGELFF. Written as DNA, the CDR3 is TGTGCCAGCAGCCCGGACAGGGTAACGGCCGGGGAGCTGTTTTTT. The chain recombines TRBV7-2 with TRBJ2-2, with TRBD1 matching over 8 bases. The CDR3 sequence is 15 residues long. Germline V gene lookup returns CDR1 SGHTA and CDR2 FQGNSA. V lost 5 bases to trimming and J lost 6 bases; unmatched junction nucleotides: 8.

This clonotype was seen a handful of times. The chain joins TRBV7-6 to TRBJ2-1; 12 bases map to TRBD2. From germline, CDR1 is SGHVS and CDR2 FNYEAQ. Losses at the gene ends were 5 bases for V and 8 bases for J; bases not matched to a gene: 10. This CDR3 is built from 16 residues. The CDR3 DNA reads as TGTGCCAGCAGCGCACGACTAGCGGGAGTTTGGGATGAGCAGTTCTTC. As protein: CASSARLAGVWDEQFF.

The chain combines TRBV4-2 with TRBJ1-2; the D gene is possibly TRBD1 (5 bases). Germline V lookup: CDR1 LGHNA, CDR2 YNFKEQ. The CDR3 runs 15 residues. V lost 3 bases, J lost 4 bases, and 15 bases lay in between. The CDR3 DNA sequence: TGTGCCAGCAGCCATAGGGACCCACGCAGCTATGGCTACACCTTC. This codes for CASSHRDPRSYGYTF.

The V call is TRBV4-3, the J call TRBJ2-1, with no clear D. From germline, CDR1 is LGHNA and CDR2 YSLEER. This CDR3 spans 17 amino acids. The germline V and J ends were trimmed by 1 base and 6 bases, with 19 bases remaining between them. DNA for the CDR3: TGCGCCAGCAGCCAAGTTTGGGCGCGGCCTCGGGCCAATGAGCAGTTCTTC. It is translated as CASSQVWARPRANEQFF.

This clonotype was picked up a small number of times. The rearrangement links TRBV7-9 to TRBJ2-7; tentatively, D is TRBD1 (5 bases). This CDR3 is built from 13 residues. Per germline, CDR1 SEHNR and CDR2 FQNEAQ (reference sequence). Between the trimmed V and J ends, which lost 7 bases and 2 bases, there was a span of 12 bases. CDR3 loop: CASTLTVPYEQYF. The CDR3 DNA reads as TGTGCCAGCACCCTGACAGTTCCCTACGAGCAGTACTTC.

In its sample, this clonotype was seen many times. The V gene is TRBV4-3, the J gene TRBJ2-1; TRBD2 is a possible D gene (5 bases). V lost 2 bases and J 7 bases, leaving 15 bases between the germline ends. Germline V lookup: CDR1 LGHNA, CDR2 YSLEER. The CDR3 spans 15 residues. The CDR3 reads CASSQSLAPGNEQFF. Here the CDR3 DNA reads TGCGCCAGCAGCCAAAGCCTAGCACCCGGGAATGAGCAGTTCTTC.

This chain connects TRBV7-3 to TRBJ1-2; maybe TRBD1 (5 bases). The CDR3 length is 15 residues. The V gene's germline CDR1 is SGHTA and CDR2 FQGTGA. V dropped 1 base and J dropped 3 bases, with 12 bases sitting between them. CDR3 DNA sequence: TGTGCCAGCAGCTTAATGGCAGGGAAGGACTATGGCTACACCTTC. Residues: CASSLMAGKDYGYTF.

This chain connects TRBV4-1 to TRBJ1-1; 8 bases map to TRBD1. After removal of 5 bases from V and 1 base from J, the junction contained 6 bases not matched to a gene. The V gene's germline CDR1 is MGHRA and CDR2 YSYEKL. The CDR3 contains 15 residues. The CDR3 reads CASSTRTGTNTEAFF. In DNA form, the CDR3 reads TGCGCCAGCAGCACCCGGACAGGGACGAACACTGAAGCTTTCTTT.

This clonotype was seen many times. CDR3 sequence reads: CASSLTGGDQPQHF. The DNA of the CDR3 is TGTGCCAGCAGCCTGACAGGGGGCGATCAGCCCCAGCATTTT. The chain couples TRBV7-2 to TRBJ1-5; 10 bases map to TRBD1. After removal of 5 bases from V and 5 bases from J, the junction contained 3 bases not matched to a gene. CDR1 is SGHTA and CDR2 is FQGNSA in the germline V gene. The CDR3 consists of 14 residues.

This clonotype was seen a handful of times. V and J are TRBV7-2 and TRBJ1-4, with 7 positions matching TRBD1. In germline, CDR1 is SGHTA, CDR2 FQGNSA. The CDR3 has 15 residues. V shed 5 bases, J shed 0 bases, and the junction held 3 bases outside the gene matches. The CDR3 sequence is CASSTQGTTNEKLFF. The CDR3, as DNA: TGTGCCAGCAGCACACAGGGGACAACTAATGAAAAACTGTTTTTT.

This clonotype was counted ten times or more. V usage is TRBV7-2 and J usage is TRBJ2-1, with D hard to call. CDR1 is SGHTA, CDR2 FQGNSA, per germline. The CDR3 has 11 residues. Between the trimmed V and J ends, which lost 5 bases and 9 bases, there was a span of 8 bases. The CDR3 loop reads CASSPLVEQFF. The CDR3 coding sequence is TGTGCCAGCAGCCCCTTGGTTGAGCAGTTCTTC.

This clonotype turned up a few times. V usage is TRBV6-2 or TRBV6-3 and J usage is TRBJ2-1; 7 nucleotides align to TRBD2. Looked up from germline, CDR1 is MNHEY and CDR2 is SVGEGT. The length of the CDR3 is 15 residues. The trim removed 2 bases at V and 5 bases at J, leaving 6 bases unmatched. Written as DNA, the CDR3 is TGTGCCAGCAGTTACGGCGGGAGAAACCACAATGAGCAGTTCTTC. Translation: CASSYGGRNHNEQFF.

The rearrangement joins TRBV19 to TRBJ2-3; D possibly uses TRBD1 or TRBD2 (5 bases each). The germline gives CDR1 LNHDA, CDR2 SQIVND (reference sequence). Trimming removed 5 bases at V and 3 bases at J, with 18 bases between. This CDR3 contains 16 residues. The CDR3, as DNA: TGTGCCAGTAGTTCACCGGGGCGGTCTACGACAGATACGCAGTATTTT. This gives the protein CASSSPGRSTTDTQYF.

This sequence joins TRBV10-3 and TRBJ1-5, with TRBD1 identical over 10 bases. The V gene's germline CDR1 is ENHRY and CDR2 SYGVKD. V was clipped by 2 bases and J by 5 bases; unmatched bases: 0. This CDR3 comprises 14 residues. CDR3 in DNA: TGTGCCATCAGTGAGGGGACAGGGGATCAGCCCCAGCATTTT. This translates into CAISEGTGDQPQHF.

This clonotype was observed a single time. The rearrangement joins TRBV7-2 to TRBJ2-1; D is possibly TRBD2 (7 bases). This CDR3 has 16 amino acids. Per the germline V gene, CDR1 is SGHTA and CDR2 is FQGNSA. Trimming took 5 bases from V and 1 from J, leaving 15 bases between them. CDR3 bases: TGTGCCAGCAGCCCGAAGGGGGGGTCTTCCTACAATGAGCAGTTCTTC. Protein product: CASSPKGGSSYNEQFF.

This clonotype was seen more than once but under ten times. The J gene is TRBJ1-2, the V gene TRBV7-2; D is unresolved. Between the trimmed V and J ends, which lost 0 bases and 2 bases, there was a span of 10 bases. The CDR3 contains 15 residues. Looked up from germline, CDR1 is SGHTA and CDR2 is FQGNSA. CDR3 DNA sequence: TGTGCCAGCAGCTTAGCACTCGGGGTGAACTATGGCTACACCTTC. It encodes CASSLALGVNYGYTF.

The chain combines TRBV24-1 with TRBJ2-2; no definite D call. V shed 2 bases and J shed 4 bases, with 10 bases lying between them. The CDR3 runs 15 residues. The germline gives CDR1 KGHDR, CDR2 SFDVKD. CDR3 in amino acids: CATSDSWARTGELFF. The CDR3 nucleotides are TGTGCCACCAGTGATTCTTGGGCGCGCACCGGGGAGCTGTTTTTT.

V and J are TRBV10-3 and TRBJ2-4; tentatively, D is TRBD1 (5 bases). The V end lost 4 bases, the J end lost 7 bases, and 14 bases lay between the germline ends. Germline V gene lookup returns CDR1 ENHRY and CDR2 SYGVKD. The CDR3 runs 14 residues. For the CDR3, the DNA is TGTGCCATCAGTGCCTCAGGGCCACGGAACATTCAGTACTTC. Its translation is CAISASGPRNIQYF.

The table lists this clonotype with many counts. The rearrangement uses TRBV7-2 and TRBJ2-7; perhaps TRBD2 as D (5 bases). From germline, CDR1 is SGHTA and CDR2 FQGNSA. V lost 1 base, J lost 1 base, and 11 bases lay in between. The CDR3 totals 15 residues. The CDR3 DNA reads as TGTGCCAGCAGCTTAGGAGCCGGACTGTCCTACGAGCAGTACTTC. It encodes CASSLGAGLSYEQYF.

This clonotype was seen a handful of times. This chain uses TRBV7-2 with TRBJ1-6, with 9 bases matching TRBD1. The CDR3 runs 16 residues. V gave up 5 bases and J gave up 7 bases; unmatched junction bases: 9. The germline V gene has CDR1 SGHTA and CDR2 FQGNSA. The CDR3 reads CASSTGQGRGNSPLHF. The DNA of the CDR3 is TGTGCCAGCAGCACGGGACAGGGTCGGGGGAATTCACCCCTCCACTTT.

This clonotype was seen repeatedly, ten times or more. The CDR3 DNA follows: TGCGCCAGCAGCCAAGGTCTTAGGGGGACTGAAGCTTTCTTT. This gives the protein CASSQGLRGTEAFF. The chain employs TRBV4-1 and TRBJ1-1, with D perhaps TRBD1 (6 bases). Trimming took off 1 base at V and 5 bases at J, with 11 bases between the two ends. This CDR3 is 14 amino acids long. CDR1 is MGHRA and CDR2 is YSYEKL in the germline V gene.

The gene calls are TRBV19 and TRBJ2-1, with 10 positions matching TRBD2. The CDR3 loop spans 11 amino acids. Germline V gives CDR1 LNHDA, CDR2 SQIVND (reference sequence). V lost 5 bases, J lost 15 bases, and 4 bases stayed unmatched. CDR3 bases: TGTGCCAGTAGTCTAGCGGGAGTATCGTTCTTC. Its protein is CASSLAGVSFF.

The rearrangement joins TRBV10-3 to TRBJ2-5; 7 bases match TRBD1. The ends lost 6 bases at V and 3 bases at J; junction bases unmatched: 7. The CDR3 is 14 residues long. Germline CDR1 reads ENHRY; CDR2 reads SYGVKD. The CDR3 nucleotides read TGTGCCATCAGGGGGGACAGAAATGAAGAGACCCAGTACTTC. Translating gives CAIRGDRNEETQYF.

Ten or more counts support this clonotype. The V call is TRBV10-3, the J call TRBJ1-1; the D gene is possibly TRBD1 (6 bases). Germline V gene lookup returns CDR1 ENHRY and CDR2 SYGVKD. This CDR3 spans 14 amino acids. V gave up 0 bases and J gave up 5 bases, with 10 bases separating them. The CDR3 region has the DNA TGTGCCATCAGTGAGTCTAGGGGGAGGACTGAAGCTTTCTTT. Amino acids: CAISESRGRTEAFF.

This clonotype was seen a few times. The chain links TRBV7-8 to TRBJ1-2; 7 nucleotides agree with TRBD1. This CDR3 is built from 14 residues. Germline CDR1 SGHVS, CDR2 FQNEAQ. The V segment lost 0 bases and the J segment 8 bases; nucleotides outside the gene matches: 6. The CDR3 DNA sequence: TGTGCCAGCAGCTTAGCGCTTACAGGGGACGGCTACACCTTC. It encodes CASSLALTGDGYTF. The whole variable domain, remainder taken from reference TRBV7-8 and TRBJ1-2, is GAGVSQSPRYKVAKRGQDVALRCDPISGHVSLFWYQQALGQGPEFLTYFQNEAQLDKSGLPSDRFFAERPEGSVSTLKIQRTQQEDSAVYLCASSLALTGDGYTFGSGTRLTVV.

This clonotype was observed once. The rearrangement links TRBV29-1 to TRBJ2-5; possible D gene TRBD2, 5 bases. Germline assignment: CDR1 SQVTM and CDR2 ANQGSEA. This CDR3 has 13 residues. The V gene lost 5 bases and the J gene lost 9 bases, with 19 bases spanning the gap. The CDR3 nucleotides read TGCAGCGTTTCCCAGCGGTCGCCGGAGGCCCAGTACTTC. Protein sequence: CSVSQRSPEAQYF.

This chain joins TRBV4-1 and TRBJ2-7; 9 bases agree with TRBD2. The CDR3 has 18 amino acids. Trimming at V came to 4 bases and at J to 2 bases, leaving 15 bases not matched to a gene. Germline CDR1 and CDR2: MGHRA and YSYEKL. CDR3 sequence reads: CASSRDSDLSGSAYEQYF. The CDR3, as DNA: TGCGCCAGCAGCCGAGACTCAGACCTTAGCGGGAGTGCCTACGAGCAGTACTTC.

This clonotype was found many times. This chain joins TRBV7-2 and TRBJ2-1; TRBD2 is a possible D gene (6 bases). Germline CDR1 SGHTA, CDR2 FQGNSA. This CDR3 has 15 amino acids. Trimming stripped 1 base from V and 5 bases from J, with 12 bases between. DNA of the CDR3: TGTGCCAGCAGCTTAGGAGTCGGGACTCACAATGAGCAGTTCTTC. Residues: CASSLGVGTHNEQFF.